This T cell receptor beta chain was found in a study of HIV-infected children after antiretroviral therapy interruption. Across the whole study: Continuous-treatment children had median age around 8 years, interruption approximately 9.5 years. Recorded EBV and CMV exposure existed for most children. Study-level points and caveats: Naive CD4+ CDR3 sharing between time points fell after interruption began.

This sample's treatment: PENTA 11 planned treatment interruption arm or continuous ART arm. Naive CD4+ CD45RA+ CD45RO- T cells were FACS-sorted from thawed PBMCs. This clonotype has ten or more counts. Its cognate antigen is unknown. The CDR3 spans 14 residues. The germline gives CDR1 LNHDA, CDR2 SQIVND (reference sequence). V was cut by 3 bases and J by 1 base, with 9 bases left in between. A 3' RACE protocol on RNA, with unique molecular identifiers, produced the TCR library. TCRdb called the 3' RACE reads again in MiXCR, with one record for every CDR3 protein. The sample has about 89,000 distinct CDR3 sequences; approximately 6.9% are singletons.

The sequenced sample was CD45RA+ CD4+ T cells from PBMCs, pooled from several time points, obtained from a donor given antiretroviral therapy, either interrupted or continuous. Subset meaning: naive CD4+ CD45RA+ CD45RO- T cells. This sequence joins TRBV19 and TRBJ2-5; D unresolved. This TCR derives from a pool of human donors with HIV. CDR3 DNA sequence: TGTGCCAGTAGTATCCGCGGAGCCCAAGAGACCCAGTACTTC. Protein: CASSIRGAQETQYF.